A single sample is the source of the 29 T cell receptor beta chains below, sequenced in a study of T cells expressing NK-cell markers. Following a re-call of the 5' RACE reads, TCRdb has one entry per CDR3 protein and lacks DNA. The sample totals 550,000 to 600,000 distinct CDR3 sequences. Sequencing used blood T cells: a sorted CD56 or NKG2C T cell subset, CD4+ or CD8+ T cells, or bulk PBMC T cells (not recorded which). The receptors shown here come from a man aged 18 to 29 in good health.

The genes are TRBV5-1 and TRBJ2-7; the D gene TCRdb calls, TRBD1, cannot be checked with no DNA. The CDR3 is 16 amino acids. Germline V gene lookup returns CDR1 SGHRS and CDR2 YFSETQ. The CDR3: CASSSTKTGAAYEQYF.

The CDR3: CASSTLKDYQETQYF. The chain recombines TRBV28 with TRBJ2-5. The CDR3 extends over 15 amino acids. The V gene's germline CDR1 is MDHEN and CDR2 SYDVKM.

This chain joins TRBV5-4 and TRBJ2-3; TCRdb outputs TRBD2, but without DNA this stays unchecked. In germline, CDR1 is SGHNT, CDR2 YYREEE (reference sequence). The CDR3 runs to 15 residues. The CDR3 is CASSWVATGTDTQYF.

CDR3 in amino acids: CASLQGWTYEQYF. The V call is TRBV2, the J call TRBJ2-7; the D gene TCRdb calls, TRBD1, cannot be checked with no DNA. In germline, CDR1 is SNHLY, CDR2 FYNNEI. The CDR3 runs to 13 residues. The variable domain in full, with the rest retrieved from reference TRBV2 and TRBJ2-7, is EPEVTQTPSHQVTQMGQEVILRCVPISNHLYFYWYRQILGQKVEFLVSFYNNEISEKSEIFDDQFSVERPDGSNFTLKIRSTKLEDSAMYFCASLQGWTYEQYFGPGTRLTVT.

This CDR3 reads CASSIGVSGNQPQHF. This chain links TRBV19 with TRBJ1-5. Per germline, CDR1 LNHDA and CDR2 SQIVND (reference sequence). The CDR3 spans 15 residues.

The CDR3 protein is CASSTRTGNNTGELFF. J is TRBJ2-2 and V is TRBV11-2; checking the TCRdb D call of TRBD1 is not possible without DNA. This CDR3 has 16 residues. Germline V gives CDR1 SGHAT, CDR2 FQNNGV.

V usage is TRBV6-5 and J usage is TRBJ2-3; without DNA, the TCRdb call of TRBD2 cannot be checked. The germline V gene encodes CDR1 MNHEY and CDR2 SVGAGI. The CDR3 totals 18 residues. The CDR3 sequence is CASSYPADVAGRSDTQYF.

V gene TRBV12-3 or TRBV12-4 combines with J gene TRBJ1-4. The CDR3 runs to 15 residues. The chain's CDR3 is CASSFTPARNEKLFF.

This rearrangement joins TRBV5-1 to TRBJ2-1; TCRdb proposes TRBD2, but this gene call is untestable without DNA. Germline V gives CDR1 SGHRS, CDR2 YFSETQ. The CDR3 is 17 residues long. Here the CDR3 reads CASRPSSGTSSYNEQFF.

The chain uses TRBV6-1 and TRBJ1-2. This CDR3 comprises 13 residues. Germline loops: CDR1 MNHNS, CDR2 SASEGT. The CDR3 spells CASRREGNYGYTF.

The chain uses TRBV9 and TRBJ2-3; TCRdb designates TRBD1, a call that cannot be tested without DNA. This CDR3 contains 15 residues. The germline V gene has CDR1 SGDLS and CDR2 YYNGEE. CDR3 amino acids: CASSAWGRSTDTQYF.

The rearrangement links TRBV9 to TRBJ2-4; as DNA is missing, the TRBD2 call by TCRdb cannot be tested. Germline assignment: CDR1 SGDLS and CDR2 YYNGEE. CDR3 length: 22 amino acids. The CDR3 protein is CASSAGGSLAGVRKMDKNIQYF. The full variable domain, its missing parts supplied by reference TRBV9 and TRBJ2-4, is DSGVTQTPKHLITATGQRVTLRCSPRSGDLSVYWYQQSLDQGLQFLIQYYNGEERAKGNILERFSAQQFPDLHSELNLSSLELGDSALYFCASSAGGSLAGVRKMDKNIQYFGAGTRLSVL.

This chain joins TRBV6-5 and TRBJ2-1. Germline V CDR1 and CDR2: MNHEY, SVGAGI. The CDR3 has 14 amino acids. The CDR3 protein is CASSYSLGESAQFF.

V is TRBV10-1 and J is TRBJ2-5; TCRdb picks TRBD2, but there is no DNA to check that call. The CDR3 has 12 residues. CDR1 and CDR2 (germline): WNHNN, SYGVQD (reference sequence). This CDR3 reads CASSGLAGTQYF.

The chain employs TRBV28 and TRBJ1-6; TCRdb indicates TRBD1, and absent DNA this call remains unverified. This CDR3 has 12 residues. Germline V gene data show CDR1 as MDHEN and CDR2 as SYDVKM. This CDR3 is CASDIQGSPLHF.

This chain uses TRBV12-3 or TRBV12-4 with TRBJ2-4; TCRdb lists TRBD1, though no DNA is available to test this call. The CDR3 is 14 amino acids. The chain's CDR3 is CASSPPRELDIQYF.

The rearrangement links TRBV5-1 to TRBJ2-3; TCRdb calls TRBD2, which cannot be checked without DNA. This CDR3 contains 19 residues. The germline V gene encodes CDR1 SGHRS and CDR2 YFSETQ. CDR3 amino acids: CASSLAPGLAGGNTDTQYF.

The rearrangement links TRBV12-3 or TRBV12-4 to TRBJ2-7; TCRdb proposes TRBD1, but this gene call is untestable without DNA. This CDR3 is built from 18 residues. The CDR3 reads CASSLVVGQGQAYYEQYF.

This chain links TRBV5-1 with TRBJ1-2; TCRdb picks TRBD1, but there is no DNA to check that call. Germline CDR1 SGHRS, CDR2 YFSETQ. CDR3 length equals 14 residues. CDR3 amino acids: CASSLGQGNYGYTF.

This chain links TRBV5-1 with TRBJ2-3; no DNA is available, so the TRBD2 call from TCRdb remains unchecked. Germline loops: CDR1 SGHRS, CDR2 YFSETQ. This CDR3 comprises 16 residues. The CDR3 sequence is CASSLLGLAVRDTQYF. Using reference TRBV5-1 and TRBJ2-3 for the parts outside the CDR3, the full variable domain is KAGVTQTPRYLIKTRGQQVTLSCSPISGHRSVSWYQQTPGQGLQFLFEYFSETQRNKGNFPGRFSGRQFSNSRSEMNVSTLELGDSALYLCASSLLGLAVRDTQYFGPGTRLTVL.

The chain is built from TRBV6-1 and TRBJ1-4; the D gene TCRdb calls, TRBD1, cannot be checked with no DNA. CDR3 size: 16 residues. The V gene's germline CDR1 is MNHNS and CDR2 SASEGT. Here the CDR3 reads CASSPKPGQINEKLFF.

The chain is built from TRBV20-1 and TRBJ2-1; TCRdb designates TRBD1, a call that cannot be tested without DNA. The length of the CDR3 is 14 residues. In germline, CDR1 is DFQATT, CDR2 SNEGSKA (reference sequence). The CDR3 loop is CSASFTGGWGEQFF.

The chain couples TRBV27 to TRBJ1-2. There are 14 residues in the CDR3. CDR1 and CDR2 from the germline V gene are MNHEY and SMNVEV (reference sequence). The CDR3 loop is CASRNGTAMYGYTF.

The chain has TRBV2 and TRBJ2-3. The CDR3 consists of 13 residues. Germline assignment: CDR1 SNHLY and CDR2 FYNNEI. CDR3 in amino acids: CASSLEGIDTQYF.

The chain has TRBV4-2 and TRBJ2-5; the D call from TCRdb, TRBD2, cannot be confirmed without DNA. The germline CDR1 and CDR2 sequences are LGHNA and YNFKEQ. The CDR3 length is 15 residues. CDR3: CASSQLTRDLETQYF.

The chain links TRBV24-1 to TRBJ1-1; the D call of TRBD1 rests on TCRdb alone, since no DNA is present to check it. Per germline, CDR1 KGHDR and CDR2 SFDVKD. This CDR3 region has 14 residues. This chain's CDR3 is CATSDPRQNTEAFF.

This chain uses TRBV6-1 with TRBJ2-7; the D call from TCRdb, TRBD2, cannot be confirmed without DNA. This CDR3 comprises 14 residues. CDR1 and CDR2 (germline): MNHNS, SASEGT. This CDR3 reads CASQNAGGPYEQYF.

V is TRBV20-1 and J is TRBJ2-7; TCRdb selects TRBD2, and the lack of DNA leaves this call unchecked. CDR1 and CDR2 from the germline V gene are DFQATT and SNEGSKA (reference sequence). The CDR3 contains 14 residues. The CDR3 sequence: CSAGSAGPSYEQYF.

The chain employs TRBV2 and TRBJ1-6; absent DNA, TCRdb's TRBD1 call cannot be checked. Germline CDR1 SNHLY, CDR2 FYNNEI. The CDR3 sequence is 13 residues long. The CDR3 spells CASTGFHNSPLHF.